This T cell receptor beta chain was recovered during a study of CD8 T cells in Susac syndrome. Study-level findings and limits: Susac syndrome CD4+ T cell repertoires showed no clonal expansion.

Regarding this clonotype: As yet, its antigen is unknown.

Reverse transcription of roughly 0.5 to 1 ug RNA was carried out with random hexamers. One entry per CDR3 protein, called by TCRdb with MiXCR from the immunoSEQ multiplex PCR reads. The sample gives around 190,000 distinct CDR3 sequences, around 94% of which show up once; 0.12% is in the top ten. Negative isolation was applied to CD8+ and CD4+ T cells, and FACS enrichment was applied to TEMRA cells. The sequence derives from a human donor with Susac syndrome. The sample was CD4+ T cells from PBMCs.

CDR3 residues: CSAQTRQVGAGGYTF. Written as DNA, the CDR3 is TGCAGTGCCCAAACCCGACAAGTCGGGGCGGGTGGCTACACCTTC. The rearrangement uses TRBV20-1 and TRBJ1-2, with D possibly matching TRBD1 (5 bases). This CDR3 is 15 amino acids long. Trimming shortened V by 6 bases and J by 7 bases, and 24 bases separated the two germline ends. Germline V gene lookup returns CDR1 DFQATT and CDR2 SNEGSKA (reference sequence).